Sequencing of this TCR beta chain was carried out in a study of blood T cell repertoires in COVID-19 (dated by TCRdb to between 2020 and 2021). In terms of the full investigation: Samples covering the acute and convalescent phases of COVID-19 were provided by collaborators in the United States, Italy and Spain. Samples came from the ongoing ImmuneRACE study (first 160 participants) plus 1,254 subjects from 6 global collaborators. A freely available public database, intended as a resource for researchers studying the immune response to SARS-CoV-2, is where the repertoires were released. The material from the prospective study consisted of cDNA or gDNA derived from T cells, B-cell-depleted T cells, or PBMCs. Subjects who had been exposed to COVID-19, were actively infected with it, or had recovered from it provided the deeply sampled blood TCRbeta repertoires that made up the dataset. Where available, HLA class I and class II types were taken from metadata supplied by the sample provider and were not determined by assay-based typing. Nearly every sample came with metadata listing a de-identified subject ID, COVID-19 status, age in years and sex.

The study at large found these results: The amount of clinical and demographic metadata varied by source and participant and was provided uncurated.

Comments on this clone: Its antigen remains unidentified. No per-base quality is available; no much larger clone lies one base away.

The immunoSEQ Assay, a bias-controlled multiplex PCR, was used to amplify TCRbeta CDR3 regions from genomic DNA. For the original study's pipeline: The number of nucleated cells in each sample was estimated from the amplification of reference gene primers within the assay. To quantify the absolute abundance of each unique TCRbeta CDR3 rearrangement, sequence reads were collapsed and filtered. Productive Simpson clonality was computed per sample as the square root of Simpson's diversity index over productive rearrangements. Drawn from immuneACCESS, this table holds only the in-frame rearrangements with V and J called that TCRdb kept. Clones are partly lost; checked studies trace under half to an unresolved V gene and leave the rest unexplained. That table is the source of V, J and clone size, and D and trimming were worked out from the DNA. The sample contains roughly 180,000 clones, approximately 84% of them found a single time. The ten most abundant clones make up roughly 5.4% of the sample.

One collaborating source in Seattle enrolled patients during active infection and followed them longitudinally through the course of disease. Whole blood was collected in K2EDTA tubes by collaborating institutions according to the institutions' own protocols. For TCRbeta analysis, collaborators shipped samples as frozen whole blood, isolated PBMCs, or DNA extracted from either of those sample types. Sample: peripheral blood. This clonotype originated in a woman between 45 and 65 years old with COVID-19, enrolled during active disease.

The CDR3 in this case is CASSVQDSSGNTIYF. The sequenced DNA is TGTGCCAGCAGCGTACAGGATTCCTCTGGAAACACCATATATTTT. Recombination joined TRBV9 with TRBJ1-3, with the D gene call left open. Sequences SGDLS (CDR1) and YYNGEE (CDR2) are obtained from the germline V gene. V and J are truncated by 1 base and 0 bases respectively, leaving an intervening sequence of 8 bases. Counted from cysteine to phenylalanine, this CDR3 has 15 amino acids. Only the CDR3 part of the read is kept: 45 bases, read in frame from the first base.